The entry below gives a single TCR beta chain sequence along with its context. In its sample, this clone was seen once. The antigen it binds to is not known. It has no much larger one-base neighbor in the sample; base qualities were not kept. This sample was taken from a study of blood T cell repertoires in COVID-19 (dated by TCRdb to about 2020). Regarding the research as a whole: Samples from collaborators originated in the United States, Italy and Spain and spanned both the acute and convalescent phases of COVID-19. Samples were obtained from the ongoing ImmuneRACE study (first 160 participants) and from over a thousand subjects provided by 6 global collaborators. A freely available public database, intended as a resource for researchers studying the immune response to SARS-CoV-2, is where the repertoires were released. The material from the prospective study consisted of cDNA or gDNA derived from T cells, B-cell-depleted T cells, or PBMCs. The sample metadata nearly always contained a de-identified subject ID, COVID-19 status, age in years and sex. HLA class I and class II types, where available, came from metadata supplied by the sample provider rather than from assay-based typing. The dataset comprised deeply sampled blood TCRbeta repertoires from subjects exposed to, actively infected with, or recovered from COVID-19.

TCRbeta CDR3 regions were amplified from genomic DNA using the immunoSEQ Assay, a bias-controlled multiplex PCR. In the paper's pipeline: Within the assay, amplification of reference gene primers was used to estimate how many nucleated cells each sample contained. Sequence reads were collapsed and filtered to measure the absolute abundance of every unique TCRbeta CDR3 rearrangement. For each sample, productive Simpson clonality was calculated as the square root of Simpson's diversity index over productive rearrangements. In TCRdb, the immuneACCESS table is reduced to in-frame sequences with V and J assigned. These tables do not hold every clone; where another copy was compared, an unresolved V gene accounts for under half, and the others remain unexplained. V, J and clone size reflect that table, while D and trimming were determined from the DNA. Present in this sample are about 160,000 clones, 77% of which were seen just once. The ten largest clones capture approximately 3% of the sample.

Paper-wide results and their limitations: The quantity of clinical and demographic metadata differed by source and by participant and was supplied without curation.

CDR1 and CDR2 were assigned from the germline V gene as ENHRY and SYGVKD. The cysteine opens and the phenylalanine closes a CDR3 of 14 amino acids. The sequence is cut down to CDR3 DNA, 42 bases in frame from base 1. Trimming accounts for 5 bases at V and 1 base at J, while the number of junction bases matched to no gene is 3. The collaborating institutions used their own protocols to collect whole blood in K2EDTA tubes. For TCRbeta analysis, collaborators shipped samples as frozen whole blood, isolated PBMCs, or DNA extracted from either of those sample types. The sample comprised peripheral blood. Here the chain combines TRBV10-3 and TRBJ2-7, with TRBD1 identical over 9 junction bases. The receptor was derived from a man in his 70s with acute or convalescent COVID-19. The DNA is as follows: TGTGCCATCAGTCCAGGACAGGGGTCCTACGAGCAGTACTTC. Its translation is CAISPGQGSYEQYF.